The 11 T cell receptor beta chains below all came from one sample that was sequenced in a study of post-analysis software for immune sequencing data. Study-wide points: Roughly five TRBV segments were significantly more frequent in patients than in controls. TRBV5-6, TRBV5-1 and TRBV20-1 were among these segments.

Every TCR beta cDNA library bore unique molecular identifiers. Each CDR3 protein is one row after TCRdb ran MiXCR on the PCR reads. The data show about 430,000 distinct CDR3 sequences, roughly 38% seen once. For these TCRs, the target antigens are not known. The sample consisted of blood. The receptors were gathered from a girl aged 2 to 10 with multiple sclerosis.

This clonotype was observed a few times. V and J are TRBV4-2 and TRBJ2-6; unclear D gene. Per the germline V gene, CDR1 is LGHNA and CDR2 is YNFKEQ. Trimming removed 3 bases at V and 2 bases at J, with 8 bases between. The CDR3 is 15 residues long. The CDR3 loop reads CASSQRRTGANVLTF. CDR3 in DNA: TGTGCCAGCAGCCAGAGAAGAACTGGGGCCAACGTCCTGACTTTC.

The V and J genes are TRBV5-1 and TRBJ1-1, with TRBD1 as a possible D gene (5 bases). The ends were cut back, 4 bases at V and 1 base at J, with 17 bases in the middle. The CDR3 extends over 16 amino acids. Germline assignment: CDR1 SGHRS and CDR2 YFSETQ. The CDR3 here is CASSTDTRTWNTEAFF. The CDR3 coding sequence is TGCGCCAGCAGCACGGACACGCGCACTTGGAACACTGAAGCTTTCTTT.

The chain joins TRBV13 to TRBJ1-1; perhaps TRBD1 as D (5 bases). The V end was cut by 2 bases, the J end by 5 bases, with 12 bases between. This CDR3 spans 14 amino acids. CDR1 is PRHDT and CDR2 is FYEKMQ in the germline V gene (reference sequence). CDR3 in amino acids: CASSLRDGRTEAFF. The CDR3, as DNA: TGTGCCAGCAGCTTAAGGGACGGGCGGACTGAAGCTTTCTTT.

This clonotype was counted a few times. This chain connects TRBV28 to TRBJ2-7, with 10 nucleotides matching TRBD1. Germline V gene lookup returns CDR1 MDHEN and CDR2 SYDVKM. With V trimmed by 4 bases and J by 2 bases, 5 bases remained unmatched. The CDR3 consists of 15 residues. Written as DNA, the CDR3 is TGTGCCAGCAGTTCTTGGGACAGGGGAACCTACGAGCAGTACTTC. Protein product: CASSSWDRGTYEQYF.

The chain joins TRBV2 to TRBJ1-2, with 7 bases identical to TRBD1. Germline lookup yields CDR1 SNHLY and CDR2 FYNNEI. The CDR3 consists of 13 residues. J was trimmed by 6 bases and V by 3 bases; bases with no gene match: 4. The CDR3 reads CASSDVTGDGYTF. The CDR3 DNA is TGTGCCAGCAGTGATGTAACAGGGGATGGCTACACCTTC.

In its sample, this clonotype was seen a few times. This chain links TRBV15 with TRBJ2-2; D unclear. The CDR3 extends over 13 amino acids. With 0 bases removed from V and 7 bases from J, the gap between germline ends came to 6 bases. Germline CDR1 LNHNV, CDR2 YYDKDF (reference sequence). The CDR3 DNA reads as TGTGCCACCAGCAGAGACGGGCTCGGGGAGCTGTTTTTT. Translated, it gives CATSRDGLGELFF.

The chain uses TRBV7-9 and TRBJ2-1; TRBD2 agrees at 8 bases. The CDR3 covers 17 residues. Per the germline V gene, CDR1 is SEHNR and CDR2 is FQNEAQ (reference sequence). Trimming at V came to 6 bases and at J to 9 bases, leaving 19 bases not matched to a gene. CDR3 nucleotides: TGTGCCAGCAGTCTCGGCATAGCGGGGTCCCTAGGCAGTGAGCAGTTCTTC. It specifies CASSLGIAGSLGSEQFF.

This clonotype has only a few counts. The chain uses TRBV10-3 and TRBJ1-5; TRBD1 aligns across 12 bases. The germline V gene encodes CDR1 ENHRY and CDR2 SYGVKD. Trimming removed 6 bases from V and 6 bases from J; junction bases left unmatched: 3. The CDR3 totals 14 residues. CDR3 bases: TGTGCCATCAGGGGGACAGGGGGCAGTCAGCCCCAGCATTTT. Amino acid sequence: CAIRGTGGSQPQHF.

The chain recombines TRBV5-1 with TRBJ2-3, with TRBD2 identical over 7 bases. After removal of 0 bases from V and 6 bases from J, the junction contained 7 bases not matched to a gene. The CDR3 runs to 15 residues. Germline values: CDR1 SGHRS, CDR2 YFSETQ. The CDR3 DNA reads TGCGCCAGCAGCTTGGTTGGCGGGGGAAGGGATACGCAGTATTTT. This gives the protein CASSLVGGGRDTQYF.

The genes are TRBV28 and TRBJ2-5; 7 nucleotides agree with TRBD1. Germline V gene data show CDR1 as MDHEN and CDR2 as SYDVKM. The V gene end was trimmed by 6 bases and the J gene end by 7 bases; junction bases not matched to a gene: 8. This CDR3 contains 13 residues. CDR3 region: CASSRGQDTTQYF. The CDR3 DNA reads TGTGCCAGCAGCCGAGGACAGGACACGACCCAGTACTTC.

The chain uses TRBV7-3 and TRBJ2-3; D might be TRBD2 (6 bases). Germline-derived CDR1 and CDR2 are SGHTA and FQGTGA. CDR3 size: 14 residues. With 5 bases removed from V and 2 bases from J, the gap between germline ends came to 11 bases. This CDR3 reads CASSRRADTDTQYF. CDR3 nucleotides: TGTGCCAGCAGCCGGAGGGCCGACACAGATACGCAGTATTTT.